This TCR beta chain was retrieved from a study of blood T cell repertoires in COVID-19. About the study: From T cells, B-cell-depleted T cells, or PBMCs came the material, which was cDNA or gDNA.

Study processing details: From reference gene primer amplification, estimates of nucleated cell counts were derived. Clones were sequenced by immunoSEQ multiplex PCR, and TCRdb holds only the in-frame ones, with some missing. The V and J calls and clone size come from that table; D and trimming were worked out from the DNA. The repertoire has 55,000 to 65,000 clones, 80% to 90% of them found once; the top ten carry approximately 8.8%. The CDR3 spans 12 residues. Germline loops: CDR1 SGHRS, CDR2 YFSETQ. Trimming pared 1 base from V and 12 bases from J, leaving 13 bases between. What was sequenced was peripheral blood. The sequence came from a human donor with active COVID-19. The donor label of this sample is uncertain. This chain uses TRBV5-1 with TRBJ1-2; D unresolved. The CDR3 DNA reads as TGCGCCAGCAGCTTGCCAGGCGACTATCACACCTTC. Amino acid sequence: CASSLPGDYHTF.